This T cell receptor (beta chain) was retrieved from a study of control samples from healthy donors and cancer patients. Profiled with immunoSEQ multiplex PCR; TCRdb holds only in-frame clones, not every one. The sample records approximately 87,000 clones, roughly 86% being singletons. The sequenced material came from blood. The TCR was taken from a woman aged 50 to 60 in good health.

CDR3 in DNA: TGCGCCAGCAGCCAAGTCTCTCGGTCGCAGAACTATGGCTACACCTTC. This sequence encodes CASSQVSRSQNYGYTF. The rearrangement joins TRBV4-3 to TRBJ1-2; D gene ambiguous. Trimming removed 1 base at V and 2 bases at J, with 14 bases between. The germline V gene has CDR1 LGHNA and CDR2 YSLEER. This CDR3 comprises 16 residues.